The present TCR beta chain was sequenced within a study of blood T cell repertoires in COVID-19. The germline V gene has CDR1 SGDLS and CDR2 YYNGEE. V lost 0 bases, J lost 2 bases, and 9 bases lay in between. The CDR3 sequence is 15 residues long. Profiling relied on immunoSEQ multiplex PCR, and the TCRdb table lists in-frame clones only, not all of them. The repertoire holds approximately 270,000 clones, with about 79% as singletons. The material sequenced was peripheral blood. The rearrangement joins TRBV9 to TRBJ2-4; the D is unclear. The receptor was derived from an elderly man with acute or convalescent COVID-19. CDR3 residues: CASSVGAWTKNIQYF. Here the CDR3 DNA reads TGTGCCAGCAGCGTAGGGGCTTGGACCAAAAACATTCAGTACTTC.